This section outlines one TCR beta chain sequence together with its context. Per the original data handling: It was from reference gene primer amplification that nucleated cell counts were estimated. The protocol was immunoSEQ multiplex PCR, while the TCRdb copy is restricted to in-frame clones and leaves out a portion. V, J and clone size derive from that table, while D and trimming were established from the DNA sequence. The table records about 88,000 clones, around nine tenths of them present only once. These data come from a study of blood T cell repertoires in COVID-19. The wider study: Spain, Italy and the United States supplied samples that represented acute and convalescent COVID-19. Nucleic acid was either cDNA or gDNA, and it came from T cells, B-cell-depleted T cells, or PBMCs.

Input material: peripheral blood. This clonotype was obtained from an elderly woman with acute or convalescent COVID-19.

This CDR3 is CASSPASTGGYTF. The DNA for the CDR3 is TGTGCCAGCAGCCCGGCCTCTACGGGTGGCTACACCTTC. The V and J genes are TRBV3-1 (or the pseudogene TRBV3-2) and TRBJ1-2, with D hard to call. Germline CDR1 is LGHDT and CDR2 is YNNKEL (reference sequence). Between the trimmed V and J ends, which lost 4 bases and 7 bases, there was a span of 13 bases. The CDR3 totals 13 residues.